These 21 T cell receptor beta chains originate from one sample sequenced in a study of blood T cell repertoires in COVID-19. Sequenced by immunoSEQ multiplex PCR; TCRdb stores in-frame clones only, minus some. The sample includes roughly 74,000 clones, just over 85% of them seen just once. Sequenced: peripheral blood. The receptors come from a woman aged 80 or over with active or convalescent COVID-19.

This clone showed up just once. The J gene is TRBJ2-3, the V gene TRBV15; D uncertain. The CDR3 runs 13 residues. Germline CDR1 is LNHNV and CDR2 is YYDKDF (reference sequence). V lost 2 bases to trimming and J lost 2 bases, with 5 bases between them. CDR3 DNA sequence: TGTGCCACCAGCAGACCAGACACAGATACGCAGTATTTT. Protein sequence: CATSRPDTDTQYF. Looking up the rest from reference TRBV15 and TRBJ2-3 gives the full variable domain: DAMVIQNPRYQVTQFGKPVTLSCSQTLNHNVMYWYQQKSSQAPKLLFHYYDKDFNNEADTPDNFQSRRPNTSFCFLDIRSPGLGDTAMYLCATSRPDTDTQYFGPGTRLTVL.

The J gene is TRBJ1-5, the V gene TRBV6-1; a possible D gene is TRBD1 (6 bases). The CDR3 has 16 residues. Germline loops: CDR1 MNHNS, CDR2 SASEGT. Trimming removed 4 bases at V and 7 bases at J, with 20 bases between. For the CDR3, the DNA is TGTGCCAGCAGTGTAAACCCCCAGGGGTCCGACCAGCCCCAGCATTTT. Amino acid sequence: CASSVNPQGSDQPQHF.

This sequence joins TRBV9 and TRBJ2-7; the D gene is possibly TRBD1 (6 bases). V was shortened by 2 bases and J by 2 bases, with 14 bases between the two germline ends. In germline, CDR1 is SGDLS, CDR2 YYNGEE. The CDR3 is 15 amino acids. The CDR3 sequence is CASSVRPGTPYEQYF. The CDR3 region has the DNA TGTGCCAGCAGCGTTCGGCCAGGGACACCCTACGAGCAGTACTTC.

V usage is TRBV11-2 and J usage is TRBJ1-5; 7 bases are shared with TRBD1. After removal of 5 bases from V and 3 bases from J, the junction contained 7 bases not matched to a gene. CDR1 and CDR2 (germline): SGHAT, FQNNGV. The CDR3 is 15 residues long. CDR3 sequence reads: CASSPSTGNNQPQHF. The CDR3 DNA is TGTGCCAGCAGCCCCTCGACAGGGAACAATCAGCCCCAGCATTTT.

The J gene is TRBJ1-6, the V gene TRBV6-6; D not resolved. CDR1 is MNHNY, CDR2 SVGAGI, per germline (reference sequence). Trimming removed 4 bases at V and 1 base at J, with 11 bases between. The CDR3 runs 16 residues. CDR3 region: CASSWEAGSYNSPLHF. The DNA for the CDR3 is TGTGCCAGCAGTTGGGAAGCGGGTTCCTATAATTCACCCCTCCACTTT.

DNA for the CDR3: TGTGCCAGCAGCGCCCGACCCCCAACAGGGGTGTATGCAGATACGCAGTATTTT. It specifies CASSARPPTGVYADTQYF. The V gene is TRBV3-1 (or the pseudogene TRBV3-2), the J gene TRBJ2-3, with TRBD1 identical over 7 bases. Germline assignment: CDR1 LGHDT and CDR2 YNNKEL (reference sequence). Trimming cost V 5 bases and J 4 bases; bases outside gene matches: 18. This CDR3 has 18 amino acids.

V and J are TRBV20-1 and TRBJ1-6, with TRBD1 matching over 9 bases. V shed 3 bases, J shed 10 bases, and the junction held 7 bases outside the gene matches. The CDR3 is 14 residues long. Per the germline V gene, CDR1 is DFQATT and CDR2 is SNEGSKA (reference sequence). Here the CDR3 DNA reads TGCAGTGCTAGTTTTACAGGGGGCGAGTCACCCCTCCACTTT. This translates into CSASFTGGESPLHF.

The chain links TRBV6-5 to TRBJ1-5; 7 bases agree with TRBD1. The CDR3 is made up of 14 amino acids. CDR1 and CDR2 (germline): MNHEY, SVGAGI. With 6 bases clipped from V and 3 bases from J, the junction kept 5 bases outside the gene matches. In DNA, the CDR3 is TGTGCCAGCAGCCTCGACAGGGCCAATCAGCCCCAGCATTTT. Its protein is CASSLDRANQPQHF.

This clone was seen more than once but under ten times. The gene calls are TRBV5-1 and TRBJ2-7; 11 nucleotides line up with TRBD1. V trimming: 7 bases; J trimming: 7 bases; junction bases outside the gene matches: 7. This CDR3 spans 13 amino acids. Germline loops: CDR1 SGHRS, CDR2 YFSETQ. CDR3 nucleotides: TGCGCCAGCCTAGGACAGGGGGCGCGAGAGCAGTACTTC. It specifies CASLGQGAREQYF. Combining the CDR3 with reference TRBV5-1 and TRBJ2-7 gives the whole variable domain KAGVTQTPRYLIKTRGQQVTLSCSPISGHRSVSWYQQTPGQGLQFLFEYFSETQRNKGNFPGRFSGRQFSNSRSEMNVSTLELGDSALYLCASLGQGAREQYFGPGTRLTVT.

The V call is TRBV4-3, the J call TRBJ2-3; TRBD2 matches at 8 bases. V lost 0 bases, J lost 2 bases, and 7 bases stayed unmatched. From germline, CDR1 is LGHNA and CDR2 YSLEER. The length of the CDR3 is 17 residues. CDR3 in amino acids: CASSQDRGGSSTDTQYF. In DNA, the CDR3 is TGCGCCAGCAGCCAAGATCGGGGGGGGTCCTCCACAGATACGCAGTATTTT.

The rearrangement joins TRBV5-1 to TRBJ1-2; maybe TRBD1 (5 bases). Trimming removed 0 bases at V and 2 bases at J, with 11 bases between. Germline CDR1 reads SGHRS; CDR2 reads YFSETQ. This CDR3 spans 15 amino acids. CDR3 residues: CASSLGPPGNYGYTF. CDR3 in DNA: TGCGCCAGCAGCTTGGGCCCGCCAGGGAACTATGGCTACACCTTC.

This clone was found a few times. The rearrangement links TRBV18 to TRBJ1-6; no reliable D call. The length of the CDR3 is 16 residues. CDR1 is KGHSH, CDR2 LQKENI, per germline. Trimming pared 3 bases from V and 9 bases from J, leaving 18 bases between. The CDR3 nucleotides read TGTGCCAGCTCACCCCAAAACATTGTTCTTGGTTCACCCCTCCACTTT. Its translation is CASSPQNIVLGSPLHF.

The rearrangement links TRBV7-8 to TRBJ1-4; 7 bases line up with TRBD1. The CDR3 runs to 14 residues. Germline V lookup: CDR1 SGHVS, CDR2 FQNEAQ. The V segment lost 2 bases and the J segment 5 bases; nucleotides outside the gene matches: 2. CDR3 amino acids: CASSLYRGNEKLFF. CDR3 nucleotide sequence: TGTGCCAGCAGCTTATACAGGGGCAATGAAAAACTGTTTTTT.

The chain is built from TRBV6-5 and TRBJ1-6; 8 bases are a match to TRBD1. The CDR3 contains 14 residues. Germline V gene lookup returns CDR1 MNHEY and CDR2 SVGAGI. V was clipped by 6 bases and J by 4 bases; unmatched bases: 2. Here the CDR3 reads CASRGQGYNSPLHF. In DNA form, the CDR3 reads TGTGCCAGCAGAGGACAGGGTTATAATTCACCCCTCCACTTT.

The chain employs TRBV4-1 and TRBJ2-7, with D possibly matching TRBD1 (6 bases). CDR3 length: 15 residues. Trimming pared 1 base from V and 2 bases from J, leaving 12 bases between. Germline CDR1 MGHRA, CDR2 YSYEKL. CDR3 residues: CASSQVQGLAYEQYF. The CDR3 bases are TGCGCCAGCAGCCAAGTTCAGGGGTTAGCCTACGAGCAGTACTTC.

The chain uses TRBV3-1 (or the pseudogene TRBV3-2) and TRBJ2-2; a possible D gene is TRBD2 (5 bases). CDR1 LGHDT and CDR2 YNNKEL come from the germline V gene (reference sequence). CDR3 length equals 14 residues. Trimming shortened V by 4 bases and J by 4 bases, and 10 bases separated the two germline ends. The CDR3 DNA reads TGTGCCAGCAGCCCCAAGGCGGGCACCGGGGAGCTGTTTTTT. Translated, it gives CASSPKAGTGELFF.

V is TRBV12-3 or TRBV12-4 and J is TRBJ2-5; D ambiguous. The CDR3 covers 12 residues. Trimming removed 2 bases at V and 5 bases at J, with 6 bases between. The CDR3 protein is CASSLHGETQYF. The CDR3 DNA reads as TGTGCCAGCAGTTTACACGGGGAGACCCAGTACTTC.

V usage is TRBV5-6 and J usage is TRBJ1-4; TRBD1 aligns across 8 bases. V lost 4 bases to trimming and J lost 8 bases; unmatched junction nucleotides: 10. The germline V gene encodes CDR1 SGHDT and CDR2 YYEEEE. CDR3 length: 15 residues. CDR3: CASSETGAIGEKLFF. The DNA for the CDR3 is TGTGCCAGCAGCGAGACAGGGGCGATTGGGGAAAAACTGTTTTTT.

This clone appeared a few times. The genes are TRBV12-3 or TRBV12-4 and TRBJ2-7; weak D call: TRBD1 (5 bases). The CDR3 length is 12 residues. Trimming took off 6 bases at V and 5 bases at J, with 11 bases between the two ends. CDR3 sequence: CASSPRADEQYF. As DNA, the CDR3 is TGTGCCAGCAGCCCCAGGGCGGACGAGCAGTACTTC.

The V and J genes are TRBV12-3 or TRBV12-4 and TRBJ1-2; D gene uncertain. The CDR3 totals 12 residues. V was pared by 5 bases and J by 5 bases, with 9 bases between. Here the CDR3 reads CASSLGPYGYTF. DNA of the CDR3: TGTGCCAGCAGTCTAGGGCCGTATGGCTACACCTTC.

CDR3 sequence: CASRPGQRYGYTF. For the CDR3, the DNA is TGTGCCAGCAGACCGGGACAGCGGTATGGCTACACCTTC. The chain uses TRBV5-4 and TRBJ1-2, with 7 bases identical to TRBD1. This CDR3 region has 13 residues. CDR1 and CDR2 from the germline V gene are SGHNT and YYREEE (reference sequence). Trimming took 5 bases from V and 5 from J; bases not matched to a gene: 6.